These 5 T cell receptor beta chains were sequenced from one sample in a study of T cell repertoires in cytomegalovirus infection. TCRdb used MiXCR to reprocess the reads, holding one entry per CDR3 protein. In the table there are about 440,000 distinct CDR3 sequences, around 32% of which are singletons. The sample was PBMCs. The receptors come from a human donor in good health (CMV status not recorded). Some clones in this sample may be carry-over from other donors' samples.

In its sample, this clonotype was seen a few times. The CDR3 DNA is TGTGCCAGCAGCGCGCCGAGCAGACAGGCCTCCTACGAGCAGTACTTC. This sequence encodes CASSAPSRQASYEQYF. This chain connects TRBV12-3 or TRBV12-4 to TRBJ2-7; TRBD1 is a possible D gene (6 bases). This CDR3 is built from 16 residues. V lost 6 bases and J lost 0, with 18 bases in between.

This rearrangement joins TRBV19 to TRBJ2-7; D may be TRBD1 or TRBD2 (5 bases each). V lost 5 bases and J lost 2, with 19 bases in between. CDR3 size: 16 residues. Germline lookup yields CDR1 LNHDA and CDR2 SQIVND (reference sequence). This CDR3 reads CASSSSGTAGPYEQYF. The DNA of the CDR3 is TGTGCCAGTAGTTCCTCCGGGACCGCCGGCCCCTACGAGCAGTACTTC.

This clonotype was observed a few times. V is TRBV12-3 or TRBV12-4 and J is TRBJ1-1; D is uncertain. This CDR3 spans 12 amino acids. V lost 8 bases and J lost 1, with 8 bases in between. The chain's CDR3 is CASRTENTEAFF. The CDR3 DNA sequence: TGTGCCAGCCGGACTGAGAACACTGAAGCTTTCTTT.

This chain joins TRBV6-8 and TRBJ1-2; D gene unclear. Germline V lookup: CDR1 MNHGY, CDR2 SAAAGT. The CDR3 totals 14 residues. V lost 5 bases to trimming and J lost 2 bases, with 12 bases between them. Written as DNA, the CDR3 is TGTGCCAGCAGTGACGAGACAATGAACTATGGCTACACCTTC. The encoded protein is CASSDETMNYGYTF.

This clonotype was detected many times. V gene TRBV7-2 combines with J gene TRBJ2-5; 9 bases agree with TRBD1. V shed 5 bases and J 2 bases; nucleotides not matched to a gene: 6. Germline V gene data show CDR1 as SGHTA and CDR2 as FQGNSA. This CDR3 comprises 15 residues. The CDR3 sequence is CASSQWDRVQETQYF. In nucleotides, the CDR3 is TGTGCCAGCAGCCAATGGGACAGGGTACAAGAGACCCAGTACTTC.